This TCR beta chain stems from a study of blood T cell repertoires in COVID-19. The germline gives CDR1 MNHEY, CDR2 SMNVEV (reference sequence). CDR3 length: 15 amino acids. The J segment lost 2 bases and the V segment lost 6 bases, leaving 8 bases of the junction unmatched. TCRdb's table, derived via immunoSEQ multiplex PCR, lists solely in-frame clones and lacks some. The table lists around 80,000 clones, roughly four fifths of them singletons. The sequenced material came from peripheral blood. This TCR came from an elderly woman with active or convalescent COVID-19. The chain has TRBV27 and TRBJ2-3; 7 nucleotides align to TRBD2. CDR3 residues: CASSSTSHITDTQYF. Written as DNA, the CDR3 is TGTGCCAGCAGCTCGACTAGCCATATCACAGATACGCAGTATTTT.